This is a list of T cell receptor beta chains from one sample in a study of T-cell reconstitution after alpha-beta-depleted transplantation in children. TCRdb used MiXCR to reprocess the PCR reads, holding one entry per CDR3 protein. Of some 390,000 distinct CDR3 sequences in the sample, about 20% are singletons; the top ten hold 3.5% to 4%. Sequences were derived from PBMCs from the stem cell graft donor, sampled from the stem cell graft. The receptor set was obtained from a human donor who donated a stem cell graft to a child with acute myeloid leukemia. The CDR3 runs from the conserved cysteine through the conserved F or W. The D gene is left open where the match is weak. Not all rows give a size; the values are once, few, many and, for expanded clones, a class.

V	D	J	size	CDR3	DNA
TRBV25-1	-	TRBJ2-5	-	CASSDARDRQETQYF	TGTGCCAGCAGTGACGCGCGGGACAGACAAGAGACCCAGTACTTC
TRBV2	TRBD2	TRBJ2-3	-	CASSEDLAADTQYF	TGTGCCAGCAGTGAAGATCTAGCGGCAGATACGCAGTATTTT
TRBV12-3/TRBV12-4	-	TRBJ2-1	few	CASRAGSGVTYNEQFF	TGTGCCAGCAGGGCTGGGTCGGGCGTTACCTACAATGAGCAGTTCTTC
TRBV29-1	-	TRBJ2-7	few	CSVGAFGYEQYF	TGCAGCGTTGGGGCCTTCGGCTACGAGCAGTACTTC
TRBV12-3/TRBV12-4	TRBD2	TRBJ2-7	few	CASSLGLAGGPSYEQYF	TGTGCCAGCAGTTTAGGACTAGCGGGAGGGCCCTCGTACGAGCAGTACTTC
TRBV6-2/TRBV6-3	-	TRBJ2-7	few	CASRDDTASYEQYF	TGTGCCAGCAGGGACGACACTGCCTCCTACGAGCAGTACTTC
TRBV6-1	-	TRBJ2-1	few	CASSAGFGEEQFF	TGTGCCAGCAGTGCTGGTTTTGGCGAGGAGCAGTTCTTC
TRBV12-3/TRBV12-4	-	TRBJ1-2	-	CASSSGEYYGYTF	TGTGCCAGCAGTTCTGGGGAGTACTATGGCTACACCTTC
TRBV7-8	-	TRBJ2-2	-	CASSYPPAGELFF	TGTGCCAGCAGCTACCCTCCCGCCGGGGAGCTGTTTTTT
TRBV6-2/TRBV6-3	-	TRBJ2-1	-	CASSYRLDNEQFF	TGTGCCAGCAGTTACCGACTGGACAATGAGCAGTTCTTC
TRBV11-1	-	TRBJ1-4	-	CASSLALALQGSNEKLFF	TGTGCCAGCAGCTTAGCCCTTGCCCTACAGGGATCTAATGAAAAACTGTTTTTT
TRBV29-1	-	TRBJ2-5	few	CSVEDEGPTVQETQYF	TGCAGCGTTGAAGATGAGGGGCCGACAGTACAAGAGACCCAGTACTTC
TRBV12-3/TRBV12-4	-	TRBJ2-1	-	CASSRTDVNEQFF	TGTGCCAGCAGCCGTACCGACGTAAATGAGCAGTTCTTC
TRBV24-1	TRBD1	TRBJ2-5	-	CATSDFPWTGSQETQYF	TGTGCCACCAGTGATTTTCCTTGGACAGGGAGCCAAGAGACCCAGTACTTC
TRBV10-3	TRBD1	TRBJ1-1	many	CAISVSTGGGTEAFF	TGTGCCATCAGTGTCAGTACAGGGGGCGGCACTGAAGCTTTCTTT
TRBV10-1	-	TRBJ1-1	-	CASSDAGSATEAFF	TGCGCCAGCAGTGACGCAGGGTCAGCCACTGAAGCTTTCTTT
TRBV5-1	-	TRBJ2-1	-	CASSSRVEQFF	TGCGCCAGCAGCTCGAGGGTTGAGCAGTTCTTC
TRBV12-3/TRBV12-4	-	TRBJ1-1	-	CASSPTEGVNTEAFF	TGTGCCAGCAGTCCCACCGAGGGAGTGAACACTGAAGCTTTCTTT
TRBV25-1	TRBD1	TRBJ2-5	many	CASSTDRGQETQYF	TGTGCCAGCAGTACCGACAGGGGCCAAGAGACCCAGTACTTC
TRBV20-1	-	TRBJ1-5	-	CSAREGKAGGVPLDQPQHF	TGCAGTGCTAGAGAGGGCAAGGCCGGGGGAGTCCCTCTGGATCAGCCCCAGCATTTT
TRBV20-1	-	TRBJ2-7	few	CSAQDYEQYF	TGCAGTGCTCAAGACTACGAGCAGTACTTC
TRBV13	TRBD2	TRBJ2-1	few	CASRLIPGLAVGRSSSYNEQFF	TGTGCCAGCAGACTTATACCGGGACTAGCGGTTGGACGAAGTAGCTCCTACAATGAGCAGTTCTTC
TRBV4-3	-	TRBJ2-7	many	CASSQGDWTNYEQYF	TGCGCCAGCAGCCAAGGAGATTGGACCAACTACGAGCAGTACTTC
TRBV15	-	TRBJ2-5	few	CATRTFGETQYF	TGTGCCACCAGGACCTTCGGTGAGACCCAGTACTTC
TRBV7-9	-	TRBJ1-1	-	CASSLGDLGGTEAFF	TGTGCCAGCAGCTTAGGGGACTTAGGGGGGACTGAAGCTTTCTTT
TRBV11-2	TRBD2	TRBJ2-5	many	CASRQSWAGLAGSETQYF	TGTGCCAGCAGGCAAAGTTGGGCCGGACTAGCGGGCTCGGAGACCCAGTACTTC
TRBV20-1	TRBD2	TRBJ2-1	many	CSAKLIAGDRANEQFF	TGCAGTGCGAAACTCATAGCGGGAGATCGTGCCAATGAGCAGTTCTTC
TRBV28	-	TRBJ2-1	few	CASKPIIAESYNEQFF	TGTGCCAGCAAACCTATAATAGCGGAATCCTACAATGAGCAGTTCTTC
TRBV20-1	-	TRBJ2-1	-	CSARDSGGAYNEQFF	TGCAGTGCTAGAGATTCGGGGGGCGCCTACAATGAGCAGTTCTTC